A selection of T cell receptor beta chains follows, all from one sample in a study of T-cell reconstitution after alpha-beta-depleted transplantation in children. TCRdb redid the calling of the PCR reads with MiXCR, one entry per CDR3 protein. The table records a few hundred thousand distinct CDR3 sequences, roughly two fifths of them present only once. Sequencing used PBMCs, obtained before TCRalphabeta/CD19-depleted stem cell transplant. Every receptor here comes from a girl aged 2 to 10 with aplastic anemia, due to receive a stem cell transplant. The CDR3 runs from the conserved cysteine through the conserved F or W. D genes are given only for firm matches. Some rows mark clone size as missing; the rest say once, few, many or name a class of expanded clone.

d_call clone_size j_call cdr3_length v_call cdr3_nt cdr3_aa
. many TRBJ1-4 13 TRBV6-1 TGTGCCAGCAGATCGGGGAATAATGAAAAACTGTTTTTT CASRSGNNEKLFF
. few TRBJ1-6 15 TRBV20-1 TGCAGTGCTAGAGAGGTTAGGGGAATAGAGTCACCCCTCCACTTT CSAREVRGIESPLHF
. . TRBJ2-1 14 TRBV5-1 TGCGCCAGCAGCCCCCGGGATCGTATGGGTGAGCAGTTCTTC CASSPRDRMGEQFF
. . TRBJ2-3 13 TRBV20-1 TGCAGTACCGACCGGGCTAGCACAGATACGCAGTATTTT CSTDRASTDTQYF
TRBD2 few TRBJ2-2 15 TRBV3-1 TGTGCCAGCTCACGGGGCGGGAGTGTCACCGGGGAGCTGTTTTTT CASSRGGSVTGELFF
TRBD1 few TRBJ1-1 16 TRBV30 TGTGCCTTCGCCAGCCAGGGGGGTCTCATGAACACTGAAGCTTTCTTT CAFASQGGLMNTEAFF
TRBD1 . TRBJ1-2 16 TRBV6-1 TGTGCCAGCAATCCTTTACCGGGACAGGGTCTCTATGGCTACACCTTC CASNPLPGQGLYGYTF
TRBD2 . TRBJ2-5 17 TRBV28 TGTGCCAGCAGTTTATGGGGGACTAGCGGGGGGGCAGAGACCCAGTACTTC CASSLWGTSGGAETQYF
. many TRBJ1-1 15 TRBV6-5 TGTGCCAGCAGTTACTCGAGGGCGTCGAACACTGAAGCTTTCTTT CASSYSRASNTEAFF
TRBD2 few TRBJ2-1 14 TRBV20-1 TGCAGTGCTAGGGGGGGACTAGCGGGAGTTGAGCAGTTCTTC CSARGGLAGVEQFF
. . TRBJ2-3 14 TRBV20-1 TGCAGTGAGCAGGCAAGACGTAAGGGGGATACGCAGTATTTT CSEQARRKGDTQYF
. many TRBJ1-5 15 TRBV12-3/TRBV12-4 TGTGCCAGCAGTGCCCAGGTGGGCGGCAATCAGCCCCAGCATTTT CASSAQVGGNQPQHF
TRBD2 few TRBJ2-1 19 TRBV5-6 TGTGCCAGCAGCTTGGAGTGGACTAGCGGCCTTGAGGGTTACAATGAGCAGTTCTTC CASSLEWTSGLEGYNEQFF
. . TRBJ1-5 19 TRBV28 TGTGCCAGCAGTTTCTCGACAGGCGCCGGGGGATATAGCAATCAGCCCCAGCATTTT CASSFSTGAGGYSNQPQHF
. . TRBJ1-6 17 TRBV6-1 TGTGCCAGCAGTCTGGACCTCCCAAGCTCCTATAATTCACCCCTCCACTTT CASSLDLPSSYNSPLHF
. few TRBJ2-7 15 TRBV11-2 TGTGCCAGCAGCCTCGTGGGGGGAAAAAGCTACGAGCAGTACTTC CASSLVGGKSYEQYF
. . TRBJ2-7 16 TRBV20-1 TGCAGTGCCTGGGGCCCGTCTACAGGCAAACCCTACGAGCAGTACTTC CSAWGPSTGKPYEQYF
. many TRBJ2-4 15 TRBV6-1 TGTGCCAGCAGTGAAGCGCTTCAGGGGAGGAACATTCAGTACTTC CASSEALQGRNIQYF
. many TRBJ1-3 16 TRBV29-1 TGCAGCGTCGCCGGAGACCGAACCAGCTCTGGAAACACCATATATTTT CSVAGDRTSSGNTIYF
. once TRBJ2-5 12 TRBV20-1 TGCAGTGCTAGAGTCTTTCAAGAGACCCAGTCCTTC CSARVFQETQSF
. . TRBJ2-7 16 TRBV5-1 TGCGCCAGCAGCCCCTCGGGTCAGGGATGGGTGTACGAGCAGTACTTC CASSPSGQGWVYEQYF
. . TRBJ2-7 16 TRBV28 TGTGCCAGCAGAAGAGGGGGTACAGGGTTGGGCTACGAGCAGTACTTC CASRRGGTGLGYEQYF
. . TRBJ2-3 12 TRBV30 TGTGCCTGGAGAAGGGGTACAGATACGCAGTATTTT CAWRRGTDTQYF
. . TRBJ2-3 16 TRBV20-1 TGCAGTGCCCCCATAACAGGGTTCAGGACCACAGATACGCAGTATTTT CSAPITGFRTTDTQYF
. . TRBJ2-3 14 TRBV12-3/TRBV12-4 TGTGCCAGCAGTTTTCCCAGAAACACAGATACGCAGTATTTT CASSFPRNTDTQYF
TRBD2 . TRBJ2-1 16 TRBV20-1 TGCAGTGCTAGAGTCTTAGCGGGGACCTCCTACAATGAGCAGTTCTTC CSARVLAGTSYNEQFF
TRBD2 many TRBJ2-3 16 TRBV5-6 TGTGCCAGCAGCGTGGAGGGCCTAGCGGGAGATGATACGCAGTATTTT CASSVEGLAGDDTQYF
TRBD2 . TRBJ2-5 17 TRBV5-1 TGCGCCAGCAGCTCAAAGACTAGCGGGACGCCCCAAGAGACCCAGTACTTC CASSSKTSGTPQETQYF
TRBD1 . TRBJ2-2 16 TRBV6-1 TGTGCCAGCAGTCCCCGAGAGACAGGGAGCACCGGGGAGCTGTTTTTT CASSPRETGSTGELFF
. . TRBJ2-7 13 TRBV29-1 TGCAGCGTTCTGCGAGTAGCCACCTACGAGCAGTACTTC CSVLRVATYEQYF
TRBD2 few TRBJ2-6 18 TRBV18 TGTGCCAGCTCACCACCGGGAGGGAGGGGCTCTGGGGCCAACGTCCTGACTTTC CASSPPGGRGSGANVLTF
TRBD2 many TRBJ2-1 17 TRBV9 TGTGCCAGCAGCGACAACACACTAGCGGCCGGGAGGAATGAGCAGTTCTTC CASSDNTLAAGRNEQFF
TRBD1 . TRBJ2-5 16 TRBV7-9 TGTGCCAGCAGCCCCGACAGGGTGTCGTTAGGTGAGACCCAGTACTTC CASSPDRVSLGETQYF
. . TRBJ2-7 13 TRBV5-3 TGTGCCAGGGGCCCGAGGCTCCCCTTCGAGCAGTACTTC CARGPRLPFEQYF
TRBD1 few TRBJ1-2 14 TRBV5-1 TGCGCCAGCAGCGTGGAGGACAGGGCCAGTGGCTACACCTTC CASSVEDRASGYTF
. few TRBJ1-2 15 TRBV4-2 TGTGCCAGCAGCCAAGCGGCAGGGGAGAACTATGGCTACACCTTC CASSQAAGENYGYTF
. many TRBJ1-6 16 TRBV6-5 TGTGCCAGCAGTTCGGGGGGCAGGGCGAATAATTCACCCCTCCACTTT CASSSGGRANNSPLHF
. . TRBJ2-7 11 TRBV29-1 TGCAGCGTTGTCAGGGACGCCGAGCAGTACTTC CSVVRDAEQYF
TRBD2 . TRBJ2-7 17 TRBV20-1 TGCTGTGCTAGAGATCCCCGTGGGGCGGGGGGCTCCTACGAGCAGTACTTC CCARDPRGAGGSYEQYF
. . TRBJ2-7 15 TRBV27 TGTGCCAGCAGTGAAACAGGGATTCTTTCCTACGAGCAGTACTTC CASSETGILSYEQYF
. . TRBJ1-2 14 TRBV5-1 TGCGCCAGCAGCCCGGGGACCGGAACCTATGGCTACACCTTC CASSPGTGTYGYTF
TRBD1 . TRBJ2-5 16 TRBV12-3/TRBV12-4 TGTGCCAGCAGCCCCTTTGGGCAGGGGGCGAGGGAGACCCAGTACTTC CASSPFGQGARETQYF
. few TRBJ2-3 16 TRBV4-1 TGCGCCAGCAGCCAGAGGGGCGGTGAGGGCACAGATACGCAGTATTTT CASSQRGGEGTDTQYF
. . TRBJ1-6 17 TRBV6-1 TGTGCCAGCAACGTCAGGCCCGGTCTGATGCGAGGTTCACCCCTCCACTTT CASNVRPGLMRGSPLHF
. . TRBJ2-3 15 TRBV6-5 TGTGCCAGCAGTCCCCAGGGCTGGGAGGTGGATACGCAGTATTTT CASSPQGWEVDTQYF
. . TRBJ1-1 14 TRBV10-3 TGTGCCATCAGTGAGAGGGCTACAGACACTGAAGCTTTCTTT CAISERATDTEAFF